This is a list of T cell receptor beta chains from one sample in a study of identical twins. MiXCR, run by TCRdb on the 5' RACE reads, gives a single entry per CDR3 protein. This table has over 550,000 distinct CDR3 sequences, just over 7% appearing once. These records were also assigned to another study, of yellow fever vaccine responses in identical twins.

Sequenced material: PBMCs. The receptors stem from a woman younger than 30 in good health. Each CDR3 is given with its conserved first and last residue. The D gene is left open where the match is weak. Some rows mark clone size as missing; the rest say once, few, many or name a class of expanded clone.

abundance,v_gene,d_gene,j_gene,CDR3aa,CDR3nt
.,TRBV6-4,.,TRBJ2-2,CASNQGGGELFF,TGTGCCAGCAACCAGGGCGGCGGGGAGCTGTTTTTT
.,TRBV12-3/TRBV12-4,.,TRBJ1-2,CASSPHSPGGYGYTF,TGTGCCAGCAGTCCCCACAGCCCCGGAGGCTATGGCTACACCTTC
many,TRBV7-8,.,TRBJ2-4,CASSTSRGIGDIQYF,TGTGCCAGCAGTACCTCGAGGGGAATTGGTGACATTCAGTACTTC
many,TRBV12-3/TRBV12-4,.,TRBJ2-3,CASSRYYSDTQYF,TGTGCCAGCAGTCGCTACTACTCAGATACGCAGTATTTT
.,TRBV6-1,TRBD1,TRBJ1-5,CASTDGDRGSQPQHF,TGTGCCAGCACCGACGGGGACAGGGGTTCTCAGCCCCAGCATTTT
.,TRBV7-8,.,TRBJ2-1,CASSFVNRLANEQFF,TGTGCCAGCAGCTTCGTTAACCGGCTAGCAAATGAGCAGTTCTTC
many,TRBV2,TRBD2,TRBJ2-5,CASTRTSGRQETQYF,TGTGCCAGCACTAGGACTAGCGGGCGTCAAGAGACCCAGTACTTC
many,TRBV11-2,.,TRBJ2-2,CASSKGDNTGELFF,TGTGCCAGCAGTAAGGGAGATAACACCGGGGAGCTGTTTTTT
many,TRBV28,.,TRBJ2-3,CASRAYIGAQDTDTQYF,TGTGCCAGCAGGGCTTATATCGGGGCGCAGGACACAGATACGCAGTATTTT
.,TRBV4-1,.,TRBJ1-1,CASRTQRGEAFF,TGCGCCAGCAGAACTCAGAGGGGCGAAGCTTTCTTT
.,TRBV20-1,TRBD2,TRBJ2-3,CCASPPGLATGGGTDTQYF,TGCTGTGCTAGTCCACCGGGACTAGCGACCGGTGGGGGCACAGATACGCAGTATTTT
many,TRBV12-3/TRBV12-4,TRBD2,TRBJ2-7,CASSLASSGAYEQYF,TGTGCCAGCAGTTTAGCGTCTAGCGGGGCCTACGAGCAGTACTTC
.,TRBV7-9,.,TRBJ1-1,CASSWNAGHLNTEAFF,TGTGCCAGCAGCTGGAACGCGGGACATCTGAACACTGAAGCTTTCTTT
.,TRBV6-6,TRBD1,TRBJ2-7,CASRTGTVYEQYF,TGTGCCAGCAGAACCGGGACAGTCTACGAGCAGTACTTC
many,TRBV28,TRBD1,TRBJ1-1,CASSFVRPGTAFLNTEAFF,TGTGCCAGCAGTTTCGTTAGACCTGGGACAGCCTTCCTGAACACTGAAGCTTTCTTT
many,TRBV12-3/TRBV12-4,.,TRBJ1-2,CASIVAGAGYGYTF,TGTGCCAGCATCGTTGCAGGGGCCGGCTATGGCTACACCTTC
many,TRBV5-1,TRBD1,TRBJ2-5,CASSPDRGETQYF,TGCGCCAGCAGCCCGGACAGGGGGGAGACCCAGTACTTC
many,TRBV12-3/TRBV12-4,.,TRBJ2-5,CASRAAQETQYF,TGTGCCAGCAGGGCCGCCCAAGAGACCCAGTACTTC
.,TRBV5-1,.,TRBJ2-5,CASSLGSGRAAQETQYF,TGCGCCAGCAGCTTGGGGTCCGGCAGGGCGGCCCAAGAGACCCAGTACTTC
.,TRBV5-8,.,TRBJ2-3,CASSLHYTQYF,TGTGCCAGCAGCCTCCACTATACGCAGTATTTT
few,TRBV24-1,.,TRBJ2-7,CATSDPGGQGMHEQYF,TGTGCCACCAGTGACCCGGGCGGGCAGGGGATGCACGAGCAGTACTTC
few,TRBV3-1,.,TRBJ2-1,CASSQPGRNYNEQFF,TGTGCCAGCAGCCAGCCGGGGAGGAATTACAATGAGCAGTTCTTC
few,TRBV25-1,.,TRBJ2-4,CASSMTGLGNIQYF,TGTGCCAGCAGTATGACAGGTTTGGGAAACATTCAGTACTTC